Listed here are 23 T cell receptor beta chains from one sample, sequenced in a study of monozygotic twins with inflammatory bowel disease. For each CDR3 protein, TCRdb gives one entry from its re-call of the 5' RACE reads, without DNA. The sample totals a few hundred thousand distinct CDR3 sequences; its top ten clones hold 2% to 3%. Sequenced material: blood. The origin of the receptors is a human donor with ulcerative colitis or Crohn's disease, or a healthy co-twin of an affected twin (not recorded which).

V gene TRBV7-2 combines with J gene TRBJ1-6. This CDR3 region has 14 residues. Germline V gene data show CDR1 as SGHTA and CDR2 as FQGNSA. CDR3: CASSRDFGNSPLHF. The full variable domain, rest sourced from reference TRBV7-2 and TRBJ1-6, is GAGVSQSPSNKVTEKGKDVELRCDPISGHTALYWYRQSLGQGLEFLIYFQGNSAPDKSGLPSDRFSAERTGGSVSTLTIQRTQQEDSAVYLCASSRDFGNSPLHFGNGTRLTVT.

The CDR3 is CASSEGRGGKDTQYF. V is TRBV2 and J is TRBJ2-3; TCRdb picks TRBD2, but there is no DNA to check that call. Germline V gene lookup returns CDR1 SNHLY and CDR2 FYNNEI. The CDR3 is 15 amino acids.

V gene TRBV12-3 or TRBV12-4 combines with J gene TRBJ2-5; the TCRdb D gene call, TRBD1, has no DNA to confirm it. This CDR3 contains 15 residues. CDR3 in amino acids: CASSPPPGGQETQYF.

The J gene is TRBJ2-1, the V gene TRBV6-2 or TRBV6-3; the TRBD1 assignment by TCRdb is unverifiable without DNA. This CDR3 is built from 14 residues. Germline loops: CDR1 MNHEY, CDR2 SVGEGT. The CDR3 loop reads CASRGGSGYNEQFF.

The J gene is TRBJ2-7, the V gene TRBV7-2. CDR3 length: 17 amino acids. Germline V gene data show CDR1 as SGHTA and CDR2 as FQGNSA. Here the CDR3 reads CASSPEATGIRSYEQYF.

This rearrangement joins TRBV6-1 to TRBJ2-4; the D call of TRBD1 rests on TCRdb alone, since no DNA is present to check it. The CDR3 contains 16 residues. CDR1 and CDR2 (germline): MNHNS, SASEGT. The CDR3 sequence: CASIPGIGVAKNIQYF.

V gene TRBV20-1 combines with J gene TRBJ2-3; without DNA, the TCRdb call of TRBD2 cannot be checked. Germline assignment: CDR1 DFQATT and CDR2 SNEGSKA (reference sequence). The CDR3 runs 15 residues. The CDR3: CSIISGTSGTDTQYF.

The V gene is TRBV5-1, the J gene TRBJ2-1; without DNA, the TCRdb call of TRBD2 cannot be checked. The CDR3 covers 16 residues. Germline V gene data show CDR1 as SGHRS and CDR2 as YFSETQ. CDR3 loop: CASSLVGTSGGSEQFF.

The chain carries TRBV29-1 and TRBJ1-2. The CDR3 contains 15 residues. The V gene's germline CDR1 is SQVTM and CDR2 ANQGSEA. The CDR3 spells CSVSAGAPPVAGYTF.

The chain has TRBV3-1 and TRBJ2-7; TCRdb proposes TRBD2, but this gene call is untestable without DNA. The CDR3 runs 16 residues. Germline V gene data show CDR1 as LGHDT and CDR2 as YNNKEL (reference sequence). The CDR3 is CASSADLGNKAYEQYF.

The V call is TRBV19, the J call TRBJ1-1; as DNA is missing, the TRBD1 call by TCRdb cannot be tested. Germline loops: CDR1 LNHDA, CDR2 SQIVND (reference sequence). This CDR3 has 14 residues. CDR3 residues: CASRFRGIGTEAFF.

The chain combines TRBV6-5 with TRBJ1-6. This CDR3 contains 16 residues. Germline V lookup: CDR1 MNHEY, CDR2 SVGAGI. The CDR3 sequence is CASSYSKALINSPLHF.

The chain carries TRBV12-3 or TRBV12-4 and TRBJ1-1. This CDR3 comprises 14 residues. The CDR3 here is CASSRKAGWTEAFF.

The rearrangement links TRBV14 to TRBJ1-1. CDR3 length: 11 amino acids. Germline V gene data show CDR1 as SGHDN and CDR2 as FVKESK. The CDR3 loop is CASSQHTEAFF.

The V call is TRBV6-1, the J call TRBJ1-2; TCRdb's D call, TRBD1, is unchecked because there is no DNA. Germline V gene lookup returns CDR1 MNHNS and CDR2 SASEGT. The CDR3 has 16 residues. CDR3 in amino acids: CASSMDPGQGSIGYTF.

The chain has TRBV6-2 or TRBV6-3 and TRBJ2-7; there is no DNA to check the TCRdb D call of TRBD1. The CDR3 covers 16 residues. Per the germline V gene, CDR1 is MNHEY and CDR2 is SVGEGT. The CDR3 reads CASSYAPGQGTDEQYF.

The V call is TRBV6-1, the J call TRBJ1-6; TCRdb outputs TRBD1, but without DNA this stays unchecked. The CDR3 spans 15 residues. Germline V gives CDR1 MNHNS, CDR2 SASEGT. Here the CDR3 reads CASSPGFGSSSPLHF.

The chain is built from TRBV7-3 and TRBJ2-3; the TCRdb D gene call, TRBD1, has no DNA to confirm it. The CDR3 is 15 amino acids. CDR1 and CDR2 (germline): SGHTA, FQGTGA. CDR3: CASSPGQPSTDTQYF.

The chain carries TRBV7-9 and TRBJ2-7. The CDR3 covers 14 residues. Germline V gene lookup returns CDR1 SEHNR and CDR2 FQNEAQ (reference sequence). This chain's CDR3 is CASSLLQDSYEQYF.

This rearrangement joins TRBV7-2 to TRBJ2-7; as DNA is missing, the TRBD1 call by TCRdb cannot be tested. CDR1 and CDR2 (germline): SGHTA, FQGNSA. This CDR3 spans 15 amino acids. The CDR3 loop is CASSRGWTGSYEQYF.

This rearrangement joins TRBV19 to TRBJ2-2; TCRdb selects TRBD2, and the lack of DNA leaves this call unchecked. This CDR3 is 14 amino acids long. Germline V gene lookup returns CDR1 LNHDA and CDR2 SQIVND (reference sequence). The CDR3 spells CASIEGMNTGELFF.

This CDR3 is CASSKQGAAQPQHF. The chain joins TRBV6-2 or TRBV6-3 to TRBJ1-5; checking the TCRdb D call of TRBD1 is not possible without DNA. In germline, CDR1 is MNHEY, CDR2 SVGEGT. The CDR3 totals 14 residues.

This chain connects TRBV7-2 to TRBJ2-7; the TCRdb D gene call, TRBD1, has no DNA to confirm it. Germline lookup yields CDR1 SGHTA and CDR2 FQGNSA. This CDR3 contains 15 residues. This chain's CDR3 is CASSSDRGLTYEQYF.